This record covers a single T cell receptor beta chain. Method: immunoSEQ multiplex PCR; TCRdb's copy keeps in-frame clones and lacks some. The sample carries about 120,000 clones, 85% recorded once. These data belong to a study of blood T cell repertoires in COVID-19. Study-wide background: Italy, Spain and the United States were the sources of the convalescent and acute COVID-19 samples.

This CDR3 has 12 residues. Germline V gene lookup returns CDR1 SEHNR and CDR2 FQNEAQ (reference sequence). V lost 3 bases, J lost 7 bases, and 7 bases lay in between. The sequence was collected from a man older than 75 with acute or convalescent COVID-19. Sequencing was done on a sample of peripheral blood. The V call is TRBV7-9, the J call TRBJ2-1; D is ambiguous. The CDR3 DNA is TGTGCCAGCAGCTTCATCATGAATGAGCAGTTCTTC. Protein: CASSFIMNEQFF.